The next 16 T cell receptor beta chains were all read from a single sample in a study of molecular identifiers for immune sequencing clone quantification. One entry per CDR3 protein results from TCRdb running MiXCR on the PCR reads. The table records about 330,000 distinct CDR3 sequences, over 20% of them present only once. The sample comprised naive CD8+ T cells from blood, with Jurkat cell RNA spiked in. Stated subset: FACS-sorted CD8+CD4-CCR7+CD45RA+ naive T cells. All receptors derive from a human donor in good health. Some libraries in this study had Jurkat cell RNA spiked in.

With regard to this clonotype: This sequence may be a read error, since a much larger clone differs from it by one base. The chain is built from TRBV29-1 and TRBJ1-1; D not certain. The germline V gene encodes CDR1 SQVTM and CDR2 ANQGSEA. The CDR3 consists of 12 residues. CDR3 in amino acids: CGVVVPTDEAFF. The CDR3 nucleotides are TGCGGCGTTGTTGTTCCCACCGATGAAGCTTTCTTT.

This clonotype was detected many times. V usage is TRBV6-6 and J usage is TRBJ2-1; D remains ambiguous. This CDR3 has 11 amino acids. V was cut by 5 bases and J by 6 bases, with 5 bases left in between. Germline-derived CDR1 and CDR2 are MNHNY and SVGAGI (reference sequence). CDR3 sequence (DNA): TGTGCCAGCAGTCGCAGCAATGAGCAGTTCTTC. This codes for CASSRSNEQFF.

The rearrangement joins TRBV3-1 to TRBJ2-5; perhaps TRBD2 as D (5 bases). The CDR3 covers 16 residues. Germline V gives CDR1 LGHDT, CDR2 YNNKEL (reference sequence). V dropped 0 bases and J dropped 4 bases, with 15 bases sitting between them. CDR3 in amino acids: CASSQDLPPSTETQYF. Written as DNA, the CDR3 is TGTGCCAGCAGCCAAGATCTACCGCCTAGCACAGAGACCCAGTACTTC.

This clonotype was picked up a small number of times. The V gene is TRBV27, the J gene TRBJ1-6, with 7 bases identical to TRBD1. The V gene's germline CDR1 is MNHEY and CDR2 SMNVEV (reference sequence). Trimming cost V 5 bases and J 2 bases; bases outside gene matches: 6. The CDR3 is 16 amino acids. The CDR3 DNA sequence: TGTGCCAGCAGTCCGACAGGGACAACCTATAATTCACCCCTCCACTTT. This codes for CASSPTGTTYNSPLHF.

In this sample, this clonotype turned up many times. The CDR3 loop reads CASSQWTAPNMNTEAFF. The CDR3 nucleotides read TGTGCCAGCAGCCAATGGACGGCCCCTAACATGAACACTGAAGCTTTCTTT. The chain combines TRBV6-5 with TRBJ1-1; D unclear. Trimming left V 6 bases short and J 0 bases short, with 20 bases between. The CDR3 extends over 17 amino acids. Germline values: CDR1 MNHEY, CDR2 SVGAGI.

For this clonotype: One base away lies a much larger clone, so this may be a sequencing read error. V and J are TRBV13 and TRBJ2-3; no reliable D call. Germline V gene sequence: CDR1 PRHDT, CDR2 FYEKMQ (reference sequence). With 8 bases removed from V and 5 bases from J, the gap between germline ends came to 14 bases. This CDR3 region has 13 residues. In DNA, the CDR3 is TGTGCCAGCCGCCCGCAATTAGGAGATACGCAGTATTTT. It specifies CASRPQLGDTQYF.

The sample holds many counts of this clonotype. The CDR3 DNA follows: TGTGCCAGTAGTATAAGACCGGGACAGGGGGTTAAGACCCAGTACTTC. This codes for CASSIRPGQGVKTQYF. V is TRBV19 and J is TRBJ2-5; TRBD1 agrees at 11 bases. The CDR3 runs to 16 residues. V lost 2 bases to trimming and J lost 6 bases; unmatched junction nucleotides: 8. Germline CDR1 reads LNHDA; CDR2 reads SQIVND (reference sequence).

The chain couples TRBV19 to TRBJ1-1, with a weak D call TRBD1 (6 bases). This CDR3 has 14 residues. The germline V gene encodes CDR1 LNHDA and CDR2 SQIVND (reference sequence). V was clipped by 6 bases and J by 6 bases, with 17 bases between them. The CDR3 sequence: CASSSLTGYSEAFF. The CDR3, as DNA: TGTGCCAGTAGCTCCCTCACAGGGTATTCTGAAGCTTTCTTT.

The V call is TRBV3-1, the J call TRBJ1-1; no clear D gene. The CDR3 contains 15 residues. Germline CDR1 is LGHDT and CDR2 is YNNKEL (reference sequence). The V end was cut by 1 base, the J end by 1 base, with 10 bases between. The CDR3 reads CASSQGGLTNTEAFF. In nucleotides, the CDR3 is TGTGCCAGCAGCCAAGGAGGATTGACGAACACTGAAGCTTTCTTT. The full variable domain, completed using reference TRBV3-1 and TRBJ1-1, is DTAVSQTPKYLVTQMGNDKSIKCEQNLGHDTMYWYKQDSKKFLKIMFSYNNKELIINETVPNRFSPKSPDKAHLNLHINSLELGDSAVYFCASSQGGLTNTEAFFGQGTRLTVV.

The V call is TRBV12-3 or TRBV12-4, the J call TRBJ1-1, with D maybe TRBD1 (5 bases). V was trimmed by 6 bases and J by 0 bases, leaving 14 bases between them. The CDR3 runs to 15 residues. The CDR3 here is CASRGGGGMNTEAFF. The CDR3 nucleotides read TGTGCCAGCAGGGGAGGCGGGGGGATGAACACTGAAGCTTTCTTT.

On this clonotype: A much larger clonotype is one base distant, so this may be a read error. CDR3 in DNA: TGTGCCAGCAGCTTCGCGGGGCTAAACTCCTACAATGAGCAGTTCTTC. Its translation: CASSFAGLNSYNEQFF. The rearrangement links TRBV7-2 to TRBJ2-1, with D tentatively TRBD2 (6 bases). The V gene lost 3 bases and the J gene lost 0 bases, with 12 bases spanning the gap. Germline CDR1 reads SGHTA; CDR2 reads FQGNSA. This CDR3 is built from 16 residues.

The rearrangement uses TRBV11-2 and TRBJ2-2, with D tentatively TRBD1 (6 bases). The V gene lost 1 base and the J gene lost 4 bases, with 13 bases spanning the gap. The CDR3 extends over 16 amino acids. The germline V gene encodes CDR1 SGHAT and CDR2 FQNNGV. This CDR3 reads CASSLAPPGVTGELFF. CDR3 bases: TGTGCCAGCAGCTTAGCCCCTCCAGGGGTCACCGGGGAGCTGTTTTTT. Together with reference TRBV11-2 and TRBJ2-2, the CDR3 gives the full variable domain: EAGVAQSPRYKIIEKRQSVAFWCNPISGHATLYWYQQILGQGPKLLIQFQNNGVVDDSQLPKDRFSAERLKGVDSTLKIQPAKLEDSAVYLCASSLAPPGVTGELFFGEGSRLTVL.

The sample holds many counts of this clonotype. V gene TRBV23-1 combines with J gene TRBJ1-4; 8 bases map to TRBD1. TRBV23-1 is annotated as an ORF whose role is uncertain. The CDR3 spans 16 residues. V dropped 7 bases and J dropped 7; count of bases not matched to a gene: 14. In nucleotides, the CDR3 is TGCGCCAGCACAATTAAACCCAGGGGGCCGGGTGAAAAACTGTTTTTT. Translating gives CASTIKPRGPGEKLFF.

V usage is TRBV7-9 and J usage is TRBJ2-4, with 14 bases aligning to TRBD2. J was trimmed by 0 bases and V by 5 bases; bases with no gene match: 15. The CDR3 spans 21 residues. CDR1 is SEHNR, CDR2 FQNEAQ, per germline (reference sequence). The CDR3 protein is CASSIEPGLAGAGVAKNIQYF. The CDR3 coding sequence is TGTGCCAGCAGCATAGAACCGGGACTAGCGGGAGCTGGAGTAGCCAAAAACATTCAGTACTTC.

The chain has TRBV5-3 and TRBJ1-1, with D possibly TRBD1 on 5 matching bases. TRBV5-3 counts as an open reading frame of uncertain function. The length of the CDR3 is 12 residues. Trimming left V 10 bases short and J 14 bases short, with 24 bases between. CDR3 DNA sequence: TGTGCCGGCAGCTTTGGAACGGGGGAGGGATTCTTT. It encodes CAGSFGTGEGFF.

This clonotype was recorded many times. The J gene is TRBJ1-2, the V gene TRBV6-5, with D hard to call. With 5 bases removed from V and 6 bases from J, the gap between germline ends came to 10 bases. From germline, CDR1 is MNHEY and CDR2 SVGAGI. The CDR3 extends over 12 amino acids. The CDR3 reads CASSPGRNGYTF. CDR3 nucleotide sequence: TGTGCCAGCAGTCCAGGACGGAATGGCTACACCTTC.